The source of this T cell receptor beta chain is a study of T-cell memory formation after mild COVID-19. Study background: TCR clustering was largely donor specific. Regarding the study as a whole: Mostly located in CM and EM were contracting CD4+ clones, with contracting CD8+ clones located in EMRA. Clones contracting across day 15 to 85 had a balanced CD4/CD8 profile; later expanding clones leaned CD4+.

Unmatched junction bases numbered 1, after V lost 5 bases and J lost 2 bases. The CDR3 totals 13 residues. cDNA libraries for TCR alpha and TCR beta, carrying sample barcodes and UMIs, came from 5'RACE with constant-segment primers. From the 5' RACE reads, TCRdb called clonotypes with MiXCR, one entry per CDR3 protein. The sample consists of about 33,000 distinct CDR3 sequences, around 21% of them appearing once. Worth noting for this clonotype: Antigen unknown.

The source material was PBMCs or a T cell subset sorted from them (not recorded which). This TCR was sampled from an adult who had mild COVID-19 (a few samples of this study predate the infection). Cell type and time point are not known. This chain links TRBV12-3 or TRBV12-4 with TRBJ2-3; 7 positions match TRBD2. CDR3 residues: CASSRGVTDTQYF. The CDR3 bases are TGTGCCAGCAGTCGGGGGGTCACAGATACGCAGTATTTT.